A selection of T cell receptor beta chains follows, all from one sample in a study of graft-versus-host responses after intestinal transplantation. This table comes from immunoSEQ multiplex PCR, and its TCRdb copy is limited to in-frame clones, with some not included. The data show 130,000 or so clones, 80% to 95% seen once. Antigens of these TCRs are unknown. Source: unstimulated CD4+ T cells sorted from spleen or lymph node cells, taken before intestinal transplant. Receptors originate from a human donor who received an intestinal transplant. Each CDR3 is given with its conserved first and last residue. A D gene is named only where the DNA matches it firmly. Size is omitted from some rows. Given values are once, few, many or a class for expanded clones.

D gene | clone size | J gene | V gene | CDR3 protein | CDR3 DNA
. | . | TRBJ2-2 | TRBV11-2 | CASSPGVRTGELFF | TGTGCCAGCAGCCCAGGGGTCCGGACCGGGGAGCTGTTTTTT
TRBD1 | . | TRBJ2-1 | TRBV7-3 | CASSQSPGTGSNEQFF | TGTGCCAGCAGCCAAAGTCCCGGGACAGGGAGCAATGAGCAGTTCTTC
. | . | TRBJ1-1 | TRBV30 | CACDREGGTEAFF | TGTGCCTGCGATCGGGAGGGCGGCACTGAAGCTTTCTTT
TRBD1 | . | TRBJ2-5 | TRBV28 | CASSLSGGVKTQYF | TGTGCCAGCAGTTTATCAGGGGGCGTGAAGACCCAGTACTTC
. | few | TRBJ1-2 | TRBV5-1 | CASSPTQGLDGYTF | TGCGCCAGCAGCCCAACTCAGGGTTTGGATGGCTACACCTTC
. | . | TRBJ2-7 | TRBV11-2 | CASSRQTSADSYEQYF | TGTGCCAGCAGCCGTCAGACTTCGGCGGACTCCTACGAGCAGTACTTC
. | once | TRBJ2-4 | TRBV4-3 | CASSQDSRAEAVYF | TGCGCCAGCAGCCAAGATTCCCGAGCGGAGGCCGTATACTTC
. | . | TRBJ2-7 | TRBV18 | CASSPDSPSYEQYF | TGTGCCAGCTCACCAGATAGCCCTTCCTACGAGCAGTACTTC
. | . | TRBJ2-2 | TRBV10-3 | CAIREIYGVNTGELFF | TGTGCCATCAGAGAGATTTATGGGGTTAACACCGGGGAGCTGTTTTTT
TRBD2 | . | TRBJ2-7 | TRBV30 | CAWNSGRAVLYEQYF | TGTGCCTGGAACTCCGGGAGGGCCGTTTTATACGAGCAGTACTTC
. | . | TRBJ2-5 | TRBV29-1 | CSVEDPIAPGYQETQYF | TGCAGCGTTGAAGACCCAATAGCTCCGGGATACCAAGAGACCCAGTACTTC
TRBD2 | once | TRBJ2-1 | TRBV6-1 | CASSAGLAGHNEQFF | TGTGCCAGCAGTGCGGGACTAGCGGGACACAATGAGCAGTTCTTC